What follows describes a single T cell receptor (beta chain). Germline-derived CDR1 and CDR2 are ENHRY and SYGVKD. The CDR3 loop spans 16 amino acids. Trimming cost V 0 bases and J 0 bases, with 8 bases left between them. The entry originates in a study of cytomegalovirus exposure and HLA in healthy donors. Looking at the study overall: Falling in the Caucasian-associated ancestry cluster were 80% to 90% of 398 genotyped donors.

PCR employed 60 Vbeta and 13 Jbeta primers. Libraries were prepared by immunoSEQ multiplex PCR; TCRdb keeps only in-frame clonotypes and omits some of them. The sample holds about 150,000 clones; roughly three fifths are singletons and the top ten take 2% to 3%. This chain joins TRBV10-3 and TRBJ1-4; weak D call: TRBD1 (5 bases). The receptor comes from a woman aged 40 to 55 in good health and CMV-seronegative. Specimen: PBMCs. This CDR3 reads CAISESRGATNEKLFF. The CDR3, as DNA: TGTGCCATCAGTGAGTCAAGGGGTGCAACTAATGAAAAACTGTTTTTT.